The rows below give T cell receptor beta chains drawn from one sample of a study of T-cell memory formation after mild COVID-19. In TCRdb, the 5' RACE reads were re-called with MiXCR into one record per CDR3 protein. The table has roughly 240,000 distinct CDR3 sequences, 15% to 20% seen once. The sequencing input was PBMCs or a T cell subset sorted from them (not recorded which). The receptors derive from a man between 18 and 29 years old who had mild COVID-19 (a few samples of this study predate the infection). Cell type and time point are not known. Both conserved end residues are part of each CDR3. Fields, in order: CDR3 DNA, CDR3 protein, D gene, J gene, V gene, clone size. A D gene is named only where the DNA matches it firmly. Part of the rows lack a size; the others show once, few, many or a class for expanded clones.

TGCAGTGCTAGACATCCCGGGGGGACCCAAGAGACCCAGTACTTC	CSARHPGGTQETQYF	TRBD2	TRBJ2-5	TRBV20-1	NA
TGTGCCAGCAGTACTAGCGGGGGGTCCTACGAGCAGTACTTC	CASSTSGGSYEQYF	TRBD2	TRBJ2-7	TRBV12-3/TRBV12-4	few
TGCGCCAGCAGCTTTCCAAGACTAGCGGGGGCCTTTGGCGGGGAGCTGTTTTTT	CASSFPRLAGAFGGELFF	TRBD2	TRBJ2-2	TRBV5-1	NA
TGTGCCAGCAGCGGCCGGTCAACTAGCGGGGGGGCCCAGTACTTC	CASSGRSTSGGAQYF	TRBD2	TRBJ2-5	TRBV3-1	few
TGTGCCAGCAGCTCACCCACAAGTGGGGACGGCTACACCTTC	CASSSPTSGDGYTF	NA	TRBJ1-2	TRBV7-6	NA
TGTGCCAGCAGTTCCGGAGTGGGCTACAATCAGCCCCAGCATTTT	CASSSGVGYNQPQHF	NA	TRBJ1-5	TRBV6-6	NA
TGTGCCAGCAGCCCTACAGGGTGGAATTCACCCCTCCACTTT	CASSPTGWNSPLHF	NA	TRBJ1-6	TRBV7-8	NA
TGTGCCAGCAGCCCGAGAGGGACTAGCGGGGGCACAGATACGCAGTATTTT	CASSPRGTSGGTDTQYF	TRBD2	TRBJ2-3	TRBV9	NA
TGTGCCAGCAGCCGGGACAGGGCAGGCGGGGAGCTGTTTTTT	CASSRDRAGGELFF	TRBD1	TRBJ2-2	TRBV7-3	few
TGCAGTGCTATCGGGCTAGCGGAACACACAGATACGCAGTATTTT	CSAIGLAEHTDTQYF	TRBD2	TRBJ2-3	TRBV20-1	many
TGTGCCAGCAGTGACCGCGGGGGGGACTCAGATACGCAGTATTTT	CASSDRGGDSDTQYF	TRBD2	TRBJ2-3	TRBV12-3/TRBV12-4	NA
TGTGCCACCAGCAGAGGGGACTACAATGAGCAGTTCTTC	CATSRGDYNEQFF	NA	TRBJ2-1	TRBV15	NA
TGTGCCAGCAGCTCCAACGGGCCAGAAGAGACCCAGTACTTC	CASSSNGPEETQYF	NA	TRBJ2-5	TRBV11-2	NA
TGCAGTGAAAGGGGGCCTCCAACCAATCAGCCCCAGCATTTT	CSERGPPTNQPQHF	TRBD1	TRBJ1-5	TRBV20-1	NA
TGCGCCAGCTACCTAGGCGGGACAAGCTACAATGAGCAGTTCTTC	CASYLGGTSYNEQFF	NA	TRBJ2-1	TRBV5-1	NA